This T cell receptor beta chain was identified during a study of immune heterogeneity within non-small cell lung tumors. The germline CDR1 and CDR2 sequences are MNHEY and SVGEGT. The CDR3 runs to 13 residues. V gave up 10 bases and J gave up 8 bases, with 20 bases separating them. Template input was genomic DNA from bulk tumor (roughly 630 ng per sample). Biopsies that were spaced far apart were taken, several per primary tumor, during surgery. Patients went through curative surgery, and their non-small cell lung cancer was untreated and newly diagnosed. Study-wide findings and caveats: Multiple tumor sites within a patient showed recurrence of identical dominant CDR3 beta clonotypes; site-unique high-frequency clones were present as well.

A word on this clonotype: Its antigen is still unknown.

Amplifying TCR beta CDR3 involved multiplex PCR carried out with 32 V and 13 J primers. MiXCR, applied by TCRdb to the multiplex PCR reads, yields one record per CDR3 protein. The sample carries tens of thousands of distinct CDR3 sequences, around 28% recorded once. The V call is TRBV6-2 or TRBV6-3, the J call TRBJ1-1; maybe TRBD1 (5 bases). This receptor was obtained from a middle-aged man with non-small cell lung cancer. Sequenced sample: lung tumor tissue. The CDR3 DNA follows: TGTGCCACCCGCCGCTCCGGGGGGGAGGAAGCTTTCTTT. Amino acid sequence: CATRRSGGEEAFF.